This T cell receptor beta chain was profiled in a study of T cells in Graves' hyperthyroidism and ophthalmopathy. The CDR3 sequence is 15 residues long. Trimming cost V 5 bases and J 2 bases, with 15 bases left between them. Germline values: CDR1 SGHTA, CDR2 FQGNSA. RNA transcripts yielded amplified TCR beta CDR3 regions. When the TCR CDR3 underwent first-round RT-PCR, the HTBI primer set was used. TCRdb re-analysed the multiplex PCR reads in MiXCR, keeping a single row per CDR3 protein. The data show more than 350,000 distinct CDR3 sequences, more than 13% seen once. This clonotype was seen ten or more times.

This receptor was obtained from a woman between 25 and 40 years old with Graves' hyperthyroidism. This chain joins TRBV7-2 and TRBJ2-5; D might be TRBD1 (5 bases). Sequencing input: blood. This CDR3 is CASSPSSTVQETQYF. The CDR3 nucleotides read TGTGCCAGCAGCCCGAGTTCGACAGTTCAAGAGACCCAGTACTTC.